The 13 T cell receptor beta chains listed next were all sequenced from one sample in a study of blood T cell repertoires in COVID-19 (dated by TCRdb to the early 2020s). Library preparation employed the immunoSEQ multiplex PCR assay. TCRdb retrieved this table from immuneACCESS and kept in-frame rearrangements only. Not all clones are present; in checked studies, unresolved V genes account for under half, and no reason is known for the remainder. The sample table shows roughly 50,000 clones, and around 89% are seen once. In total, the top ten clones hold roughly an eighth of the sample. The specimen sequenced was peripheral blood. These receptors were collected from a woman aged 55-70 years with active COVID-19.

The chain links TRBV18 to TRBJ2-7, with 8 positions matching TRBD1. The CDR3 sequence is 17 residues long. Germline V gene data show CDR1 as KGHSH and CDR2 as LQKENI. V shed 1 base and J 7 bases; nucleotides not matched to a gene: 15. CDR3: CASSPLWGQAPGIEQYF. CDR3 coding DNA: TGTGCCAGCTCACCACTTTGGGGACAGGCGCCCGGGATTGAGCAGTACTTC.

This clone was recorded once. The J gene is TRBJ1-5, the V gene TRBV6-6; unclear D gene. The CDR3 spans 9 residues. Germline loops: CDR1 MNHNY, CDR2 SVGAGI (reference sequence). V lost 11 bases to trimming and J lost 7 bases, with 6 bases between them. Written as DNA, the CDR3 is TGTGCCGCGGGGCAGCCCCAGCATTTT. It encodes CAAGQPQHF.

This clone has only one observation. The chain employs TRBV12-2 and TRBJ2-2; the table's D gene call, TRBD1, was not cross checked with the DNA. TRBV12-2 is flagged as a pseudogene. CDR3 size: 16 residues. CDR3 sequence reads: CASRPGTGLDTGELFF. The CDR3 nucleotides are TGTGCAAGTCGTCCCGGGACAGGGTTAGACACCGGGGAGCTGTTTTTT.

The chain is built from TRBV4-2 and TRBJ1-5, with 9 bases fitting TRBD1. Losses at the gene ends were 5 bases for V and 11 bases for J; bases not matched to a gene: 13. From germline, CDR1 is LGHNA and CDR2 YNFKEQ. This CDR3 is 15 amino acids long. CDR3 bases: TGTGCCAGCAGCTCAACTGGGACAGGGTCCGCGGCCCAGCATTTT. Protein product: CASSSTGTGSAAQHF.

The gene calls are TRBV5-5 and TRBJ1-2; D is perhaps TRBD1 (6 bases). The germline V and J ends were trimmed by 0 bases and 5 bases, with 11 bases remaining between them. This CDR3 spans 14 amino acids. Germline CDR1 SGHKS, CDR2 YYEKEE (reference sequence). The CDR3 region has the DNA TGTGCCAGCAGCTTGGAGGGGGTCCCTTATGGCTACACCTTC. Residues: CASSLEGVPYGYTF.

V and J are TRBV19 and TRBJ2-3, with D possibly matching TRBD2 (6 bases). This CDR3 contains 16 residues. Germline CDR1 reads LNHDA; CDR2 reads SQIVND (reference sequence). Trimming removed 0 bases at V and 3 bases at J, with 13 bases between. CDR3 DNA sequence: TGTGCCAGTAGTATAGATCTAGCGCCCGCGACAGATACGCAGTATTTT. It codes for CASSIDLAPATDTQYF.

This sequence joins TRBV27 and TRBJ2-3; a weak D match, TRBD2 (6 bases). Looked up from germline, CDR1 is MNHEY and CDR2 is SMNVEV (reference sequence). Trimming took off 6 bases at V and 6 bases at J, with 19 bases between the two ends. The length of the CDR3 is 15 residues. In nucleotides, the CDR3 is TGTGCCAGCAGGGCGGGCGGGGCGATTGGCGATACGCAGTATTTT. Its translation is CASRAGGAIGDTQYF.

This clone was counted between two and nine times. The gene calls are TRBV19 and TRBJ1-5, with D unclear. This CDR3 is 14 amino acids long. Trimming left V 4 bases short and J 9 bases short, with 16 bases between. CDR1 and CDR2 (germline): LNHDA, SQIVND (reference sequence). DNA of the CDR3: TGTGCCAGTAGTAGCGGTCCGGGGAGAGGGCCCCAGCATTTT. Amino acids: CASSSGPGRGPQHF. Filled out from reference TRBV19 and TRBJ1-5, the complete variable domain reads DGGITQSPKYLFRKEGQNVTLSCEQNLNHDAMYWYRQDPGQGLRLIYYSQIVNDFQKGDIAEGYSVSREKKESFPLTVTSAQKNPTAFYLCASSSGPGRGPQHFGDGTRLSIL.

DNA of the CDR3: TGTGCCAGCAGCATACAGGGGGTCCCTGATGGCTACACCTTC. It is translated as CASSIQGVPDGYTF. The chain employs TRBV9 and TRBJ1-2, with TRBD1 matching 8 bases. This CDR3 contains 14 residues. The germline V gene encodes CDR1 SGDLS and CDR2 YYNGEE. V shed 4 bases, J shed 6 bases, and the junction held 8 bases outside the gene matches. Full variable domain (missing parts from reference TRBV9 and TRBJ1-2): DSGVTQTPKHLITATGQRVTLRCSPRSGDLSVYWYQQSLDQGLQFLIQYYNGEERAKGNILERFSAQQFPDLHSELNLSSLELGDSALYFCASSIQGVPDGYTFGSGTRLTVV.

In DNA form, the CDR3 reads TGTGCCAGCAGCTTTGGAGTAAGCTCTGGAAACACCATATATTTT. Translated, it gives CASSFGVSSGNTIYF. The chain employs TRBV7-6 and TRBJ1-3, with D unclear. CDR1 SGHVS and CDR2 FNYEAQ come from the germline V gene. The CDR3 length is 15 residues. Trimming took 3 bases from V and 0 from J, leaving 9 bases between them.

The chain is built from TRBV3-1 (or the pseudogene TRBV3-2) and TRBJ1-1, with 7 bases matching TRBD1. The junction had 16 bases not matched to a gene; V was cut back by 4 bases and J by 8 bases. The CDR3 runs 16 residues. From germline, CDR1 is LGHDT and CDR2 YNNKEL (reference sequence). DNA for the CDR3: TGTGCCAGCAGCCTTAGAACAGGGGCGCGGACACGGGAAGCTTTCTTT. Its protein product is CASSLRTGARTREAFF.

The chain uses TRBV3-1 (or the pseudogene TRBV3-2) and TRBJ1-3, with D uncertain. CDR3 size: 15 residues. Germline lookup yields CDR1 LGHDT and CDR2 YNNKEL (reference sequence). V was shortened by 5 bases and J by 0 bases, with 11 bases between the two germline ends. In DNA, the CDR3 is TGTGCCAGCAGCGAGGTACTACACTCTGGAAACACCATATATTTT. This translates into CASSEVLHSGNTIYF.

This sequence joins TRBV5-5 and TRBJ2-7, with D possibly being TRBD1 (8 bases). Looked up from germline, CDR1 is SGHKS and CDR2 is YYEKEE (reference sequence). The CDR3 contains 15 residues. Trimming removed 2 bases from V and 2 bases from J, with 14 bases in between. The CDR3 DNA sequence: TGTGCCAGCAGCTTCGGACAGGGAGGGACCTACGAGCAGTACTTC. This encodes CASSFGQGGTYEQYF.